This record concerns one T cell receptor beta chain sequence. The sample belongs to a study of monozygotic twins with inflammatory bowel disease. Template switching incorporated UMIs with a 6-nucleotide sample barcode. TCRdb derives one entry per CDR3 protein from the 5' RACE reads, leaving out DNA. The sample's table shows about 210,000 distinct CDR3 sequences. Germline V gene lookup returns CDR1 SGHTA and CDR2 FQGNSA. The CDR3 extends over 16 amino acids. The material sequenced was blood. This receptor was identified in a human donor with ulcerative colitis or Crohn's disease, or a healthy co-twin of an affected twin (not recorded which). The rearrangement uses TRBV7-2 and TRBJ1-1; TCRdb's assignment of TRBD1 cannot be checked, as there is no DNA. CDR3 loop: CASSLGGPGVGTEAFF.